One and the same sample provided the 29 T cell receptor beta chains below, sequenced in a study of vaccination and CD4 T cells after COVID-19. No antigens are known for them. With the Oncomine TCR Beta short-read assay, DNA from cultured CD4+ T cells was sequenced. In TCRdb, the PCR reads were re-called with MiXCR into one record per CDR3 protein. This sample has 15,000 to 20,000 distinct CDR3 sequences, with about 61% found just once. The treatment here: roughly nine-day PBMC culture with coronavirus spike peptide pools or control peptides (ViraFEST assay). Sequencing used CD4+ T cells from blood, cultured in vitro. These receptors all come from a human donor who had recovered from COVID-19.

As DNA, the CDR3 is TGTGCCAGCAGCCTTTTCACAGATACGCAGTATTTT. Protein sequence: CASSLFTDTQYF. The chain joins TRBV7-9 to TRBJ2-3; D uncertain. CDR3 length: 12 residues. Deletions cut 5 bases from V and 2 bases from J, with 5 bases between. Germline CDR1 is SEHNR and CDR2 is FQNEAQ (reference sequence).

The chain combines TRBV27 with TRBJ2-5, with D possibly TRBD1 on 5 matching bases. Trimming left V 5 bases short and J 5 bases short, with 15 bases between. There are 14 residues in the CDR3. Germline CDR1 is MNHEY and CDR2 is SMNVEV (reference sequence). The CDR3 is CASSRKGLRETQYF. As DNA, the CDR3 is TGTGCCAGCAGTCGTAAGGGGTTAAGGGAGACCCAGTACTTC.

The genes are TRBV24-1 and TRBJ2-5; D gene uncertain. The CDR3 runs 11 residues. The V end was cut by 4 bases, the J end by 2 bases, with 1 base between. CDR1 is KGHDR, CDR2 SFDVKD, per germline. The CDR3 DNA is TGTGCCACCAGTGAGCAAGAGACCCAGTACTTC. This translates into CATSEQETQYF.

The chain recombines TRBV12-3 or TRBV12-4 with TRBJ2-7, with TRBD2 identical over 9 bases. The CDR3 contains 15 residues. The ends lost 2 bases at V and 3 bases at J; junction bases unmatched: 5. CDR3 region: CASSLRAGGNYEQYF. CDR3 bases: TGTGCCAGCAGTTTAAGGGCGGGAGGGAACTACGAGCAGTACTTC.

This clonotype was seen only a few times. The CDR3 DNA reads TGTGCCAGCAGCCCGCCCCAGAAGGGGGGGCTATATGGCTACACCTTC. Translating gives CASSPPQKGGLYGYTF. The chain employs TRBV7-2 and TRBJ1-2; a weak D match, TRBD1 (6 bases). CDR1 and CDR2 from the germline V gene are SGHTA and FQGNSA. Trimming left V 5 bases short and J 5 bases short, with 21 bases between. CDR3 length: 16 residues.

V usage is TRBV2 and J usage is TRBJ1-2; D unresolved. CDR3 length: 13 amino acids. V lost 3 bases, J lost 2 bases, and 7 bases lay in between. The germline V gene has CDR1 SNHLY and CDR2 FYNNEI. CDR3 coding DNA: TGTGCCAGCAGTGAGAACCGGAACTATGGCTACACCTTC. Translated, it gives CASSENRNYGYTF.

The chain combines TRBV7-9 with TRBJ2-7; TRBD1 agrees at 7 bases. The germline CDR1 and CDR2 sequences are SEHNR and FQNEAQ (reference sequence). With V trimmed by 5 bases and J by 0 bases, 4 bases remained unmatched. The CDR3 loop spans 14 amino acids. The CDR3 DNA reads as TGTGCCAGCAGCCCCGGACAGGACTCCTACGAGCAGTACTTC. It codes for CASSPGQDSYEQYF.

The chain has TRBV14 and TRBJ2-3, with TRBD1 as a possible D gene (8 bases). The CDR3 length is 16 residues. V lost 4 bases to trimming and J lost 5 bases, with 19 bases between them. The germline V gene has CDR1 SGHDN and CDR2 FVKESK. The DNA for the CDR3 is TGTGCCAGCAGCCTATGGACAGGGCCGGGAGGAGATACGCAGTATTTT. Protein: CASSLWTGPGGDTQYF.

This clonotype was picked up a small number of times. The chain employs TRBV15 and TRBJ1-5, with D hard to call. The CDR3 sequence is 15 residues long. Trimming shortened V by 0 bases and J by 7 bases, and 13 bases separated the two germline ends. CDR1 and CDR2 from the germline V gene are LNHNV and YYDKDF (reference sequence). The CDR3 loop is CATSRDWRARQPQHF. The CDR3 bases are TGTGCCACCAGCAGAGATTGGAGGGCCCGACAGCCCCAGCATTTT. The variable domain in full, with the rest retrieved from reference TRBV15 and TRBJ1-5, is DAMVIQNPRYQVTQFGKPVTLSCSQTLNHNVMYWYQQKSSQAPKLLFHYYDKDFNNEADTPDNFQSRRPNTSFCFLDIRSPGLGDTAMYLCATSRDWRARQPQHFGDGTRLSIL.

This chain connects TRBV2 to TRBJ1-2; TRBD1 is a possible D gene (6 bases). V was trimmed by 4 bases and J by 3 bases, leaving 9 bases between them. This CDR3 region has 13 residues. The germline V gene has CDR1 SNHLY and CDR2 FYNNEI. CDR3 protein: CASSVQGDYGYTF. The CDR3 nucleotides read TGTGCCAGCAGTGTACAGGGAGACTATGGCTACACCTTC.

The chain carries TRBV28 and TRBJ1-4, with unresolved D. Germline values: CDR1 MDHEN, CDR2 SYDVKM. Trimming removed 3 bases at V and 8 bases at J, with 10 bases between. The CDR3 sequence is 13 residues long. For the CDR3, the DNA is TGTGCCAGCAGTTTCCCCGGACGAGAAAAACTGTTTTTT. This encodes CASSFPGREKLFF.

This clonotype was counted only a few times. J is TRBJ1-1 and V is TRBV28; D is possibly TRBD1 (6 bases). Germline V CDR1 and CDR2: MDHEN, SYDVKM. The length of the CDR3 is 17 residues. V lost 5 bases, J lost 0 bases, and 19 bases lay in between. CDR3 sequence (DNA): TGTGCCAGCAGTCCGCCAGGGGCCCAAGTAATGAACACTGAAGCTTTCTTT. It yields the protein CASSPPGAQVMNTEAFF. The full variable domain, completed using reference TRBV28 and TRBJ1-1, is DVKVTQSSRYLVKRTGEKVFLECVQDMDHENMFWYRQDPGLGLRLIYFSYDVKMKEKGDIPEGYSVSREKKERFSLILESASTNQTSMYLCASSPPGAQVMNTEAFFGQGTRLTVV.

The rearrangement links TRBV6-1 to TRBJ1-5, with 12 nucleotides matching TRBD1. With 4 bases clipped from V and 6 bases from J, the junction kept 7 bases outside the gene matches. Germline lookup yields CDR1 MNHNS and CDR2 SASEGT. This CDR3 region has 16 residues. In DNA, the CDR3 is TGTGCCAGCAGTGCGCCGGGACAGGGGGCCAGTCAGCCCCAGCATTTT. Translating gives CASSAPGQGASQPQHF.

In its sample, this clonotype was seen a few times. The rearrangement uses TRBV15 and TRBJ2-7; D is perhaps TRBD2 (5 bases). Germline V gene lookup returns CDR1 LNHNV and CDR2 YYDKDF (reference sequence). The CDR3 consists of 14 residues. V lost 0 bases, J lost 3 bases, and 9 bases lay in between. CDR3 sequence: CATSRDRGDYEQYF. For the CDR3, the DNA is TGTGCCACCAGCAGAGATCGGGGAGACTACGAGCAGTACTTC. Combining the CDR3 with reference TRBV15 and TRBJ2-7 gives the whole variable domain DAMVIQNPRYQVTQFGKPVTLSCSQTLNHNVMYWYQQKSSQAPKLLFHYYDKDFNNEADTPDNFQSRRPNTSFCFLDIRSPGLGDTAMYLCATSRDRGDYEQYFGPGTRLTVT.

The chain uses TRBV20-1 and TRBJ2-5; D possibly corresponds to TRBD1 (6 bases). The germline V gene encodes CDR1 DFQATT and CDR2 SNEGSKA (reference sequence). V shed 6 bases and J shed 4 bases, with 18 bases lying between them. The CDR3 has 14 amino acids. CDR3 sequence: CSALLGGEGETQYF. For the CDR3, the DNA is TGCAGTGCCTTACTAGGGGGAGAGGGAGAGACCCAGTACTTC.

This clonotype was picked up a small number of times. Written as DNA, the CDR3 is TGCAGTGCTAGAGCTATGACAGGGACAGACTCCTATAATTCACCCCTCCACTTT. Translation: CSARAMTGTDSYNSPLHF. V and J are TRBV20-1 and TRBJ1-6; 7 bases align to TRBD1. Per the germline V gene, CDR1 is DFQATT and CDR2 is SNEGSKA (reference sequence). The J segment lost 0 bases and the V segment lost 1 base, leaving 9 bases of the junction unmatched. The CDR3 loop spans 18 amino acids.

This clonotype was recorded once. The gene calls are TRBV20-1 and TRBJ2-7, with D possibly matching TRBD2 (6 bases). The CDR3 is made up of 12 amino acids. The ends were cut back, 4 bases at V and 3 bases at J, with 10 bases in the middle. Germline V gene lookup returns CDR1 DFQATT and CDR2 SNEGSKA (reference sequence). The CDR3 is CSATGRGYEQYF. The CDR3 DNA sequence: TGCAGTGCTACCGGGAGAGGCTACGAGCAGTACTTC.

This chain connects TRBV7-9 to TRBJ1-1, with D maybe TRBD1 (6 bases). Per the germline V gene, CDR1 is SEHNR and CDR2 is FQNEAQ (reference sequence). V lost 1 base and J lost 7, with 13 bases in between. The CDR3 spans 14 residues. DNA of the CDR3: TGTGCCAGCAGCTTAGGTGTGGGGGCGGTTGAAGCTTTCTTT. Amino acids: CASSLGVGAVEAFF.

The count of this clonotype is one. J is TRBJ1-2 and V is TRBV27, with no clear D. Germline values: CDR1 MNHEY, CDR2 SMNVEV (reference sequence). The CDR3 runs to 13 residues. V was pared by 6 bases and J by 5 bases, with 13 bases between. CDR3 in DNA: TGTGCCAGCAGGGCGGGGTCGGTTTATGGCTACACCTTC. Translating it yields CASRAGSVYGYTF.

The chain joins TRBV6-4 to TRBJ2-2; perhaps TRBD1 as D (6 bases). V lost 3 bases and J 5 bases, leaving 10 bases between the germline ends. This CDR3 has 14 residues. Germline V gene lookup returns CDR1 MRHNA and CDR2 SNTAGT. CDR3 DNA sequence: TGTGCCAGCAGTGATACAGGGCATACCGGGGAGCTGTTTTTT. Translated, it gives CASSDTGHTGELFF.

In its sample, this clonotype was seen once. The chain uses TRBV20-1 and TRBJ1-5; no clear D. The germline CDR1 and CDR2 sequences are DFQATT and SNEGSKA (reference sequence). The CDR3 extends over 13 amino acids. The V and J ends lost 5 bases and 6 bases respectively, with 14 bases between them. CDR3 residues: CSAFLEGSQPQHF. The CDR3 nucleotides are TGCAGTGCTTTTCTTGAGGGAAGTCAGCCCCAGCATTTT.

The V call is TRBV12-3 or TRBV12-4, the J call TRBJ2-5; D might be TRBD2 (6 bases). V lost 3 bases to trimming and J lost 2 bases, with 10 bases between them. The CDR3 contains 14 residues. The CDR3 DNA is TGTGCCAGCAGTTTTGGGGCGGGGCAAGAGACCCAGTACTTC. Protein sequence: CASSFGAGQETQYF.

This clonotype was counted between two and nine times. V and J are TRBV11-3 and TRBJ2-5; 9 bases line up with TRBD2. This CDR3 comprises 16 residues. The germline V gene encodes CDR1 SGHNT and CDR2 YENEEA. V was pared by 4 bases and J by 5 bases, with 11 bases of the junction left unmatched. CDR3 amino acids: CASSSTSGFKGETQYF. CDR3 in DNA: TGTGCCAGCAGCTCAACTAGCGGGTTTAAGGGGGAGACCCAGTACTTC.

This chain joins TRBV6-2 or TRBV6-3 and TRBJ2-3; 9 bases are shared with TRBD1. CDR1 MNHEY and CDR2 SVGEGT come from the germline V gene. This CDR3 is 15 amino acids long. Trimming removed 4 bases from V and 1 base from J; junction bases left unmatched: 3. DNA for the CDR3: TGTGCCAGCAGTTCCTGGACAGGGGGCACAGATACGCAGTATTTT. It translates to CASSSWTGGTDTQYF.

This clonotype was seen a handful of times. The chain carries TRBV28 and TRBJ2-7, with 9 bases identical to TRBD2. Germline assignment: CDR1 MDHEN and CDR2 SYDVKM. After removal of 3 bases from V and 1 base from J, the junction contained 4 bases not matched to a gene. CDR3 size: 15 residues. CDR3 nucleotides: TGTGCCAGCAGTTTGGGCCTAGCGGGGTCCTACGAGCAGTACTTC. Its protein product is CASSLGLAGSYEQYF.

This clonotype has a handful of counts. This chain links TRBV6-1 with TRBJ1-5, with D possibly matching TRBD1 (6 bases). CDR3 length: 13 residues. CDR1 and CDR2 from the germline V gene are MNHNS and SASEGT. Between the trimmed V and J ends, which lost 10 bases and 7 bases, there was a span of 17 bases. The CDR3 sequence: CAIRPGAIQPQHF. The DNA of the CDR3 is TGTGCCATCAGGCCGGGGGCAATACAGCCCCAGCATTTT.

V usage is TRBV18 and J usage is TRBJ2-1, with 9 bases that match TRBD1. The ends lost 8 bases at V and 4 bases at J; junction bases unmatched: 9. The CDR3 contains 15 residues. Germline CDR1 reads KGHSH; CDR2 reads LQKENI. The CDR3 loop is CASTSRDRAYNEQFF. In nucleotides, the CDR3 is TGTGCCAGCACGTCCCGGGACAGGGCGTACAATGAGCAGTTCTTC.

The V and J genes are TRBV12-3 or TRBV12-4 and TRBJ1-1; TRBD1 is a possible D gene (6 bases). The CDR3 length is 14 residues. Trimming pared 5 bases from V and 4 bases from J, leaving 14 bases between. The CDR3 here is CASSPQGGGTEAFF. The DNA of the CDR3 is TGTGCCAGCAGTCCCCAAGGGGGGGGCACTGAAGCTTTCTTT.

The chain joins TRBV6-5 to TRBJ2-1; D is undetermined. Germline V CDR1 and CDR2: MNHEY, SVGAGI. Trimming shortened V by 2 bases and J by 8 bases, and 19 bases separated the two germline ends. There are 16 residues in the CDR3. This CDR3 is CASSYGSSQVVYEQFF. For the CDR3, the DNA is TGTGCCAGCAGTTACGGAAGTAGCCAAGTAGTCTATGAGCAGTTCTTC.